The T cell receptor beta chain under discussion was sequenced for a study of identical twins. Ten or more counts support this clonotype. Its specificity is not known. Trimming removed 1 base from V and 6 bases from J, with 12 bases in between. The CDR3 totals 15 residues. Germline lookup yields CDR1 MDHEN and CDR2 SYDVKM. A universal primer site was added by template switching, and unique molecular identifiers were carried by the cDNA. TCRdb redid the calling of the 5' RACE reads with MiXCR, one entry per CDR3 protein. The data hold hundreds of thousands of distinct CDR3 sequences, with roughly 7.5% observed a single time. Findings of the study overall: Conclusions were based on cross-sectional statistical analysis, without following the same donors.

This same sample was also taken into another study, of yellow fever vaccine responses in identical twins.

The chain has TRBV28 and TRBJ1-4; possible D gene TRBD1, 5 bases. The specimen sequenced was CD8+ T cells sorted from blood. This TCR derives from a young woman in good health. In DNA form, the CDR3 reads TGTGCCAGCAGTTTATTGAGGGGACGGGATGAAAAACTGTTTTTT. It yields the protein CASSLLRGRDEKLFF.